This record covers a single TCR beta chain. Produced via immunoSEQ multiplex PCR; TCRdb's table is partial and in-frame only. Counted here are some 320,000 clones, roughly 90% occurring once; the ten biggest clones make up almost 4%. The sample is drawn from a study of blood T cell repertoires in COVID-19. Overall study: Samples of COVID-19 (acute and convalescent) were obtained from the United States, Italy and Spain.

The ends were cut back, 3 bases at V and 4 bases at J, with 10 bases in the middle. The CDR3 is made up of 13 amino acids. Sequencing was performed on PBMCs or T cells enriched from blood (not recorded which). The chain carries TRBV12-3 or TRBV12-4 and TRBJ2-7, with D perhaps matching TRBD2 (6 bases). This clonotype was obtained from a woman in her twenties or thirties who had been exposed to COVID-19. The CDR3 reads CASSFAGRYEQYF. CDR3 DNA: TGTGCCAGCAGTTTTGCAGGGAGGTACGAGCAGTACTTC.